This TCR beta chain is from a study of cytomegalovirus exposure and HLA in healthy donors. The CDR3 has 13 residues. Looked up from germline, CDR1 is SGDLS and CDR2 is YYNGEE. V gave up 3 bases and J gave up 11 bases; unmatched junction bases: 5. This clone was observed a few times. The PCR was carried out with 60 Vbeta primers and 13 Jbeta primers. TCRdb keeps only in-frame clones here, not all; method: immunoSEQ multiplex PCR. The data contain roughly 160,000 clones, 80% of them seen just once; the ten biggest clones take up roughly 4.7%. This clonotype was sampled from a man aged 25-45 years in good health and CMV-seronegative. What was sequenced was PBMCs. The J gene is TRBJ2-5, the V gene TRBV9, with 12 nucleotides matching TRBD2. CDR3 in DNA: TGTGCCAGCAGCGGGACTAGCGGGGAAAAGCAGTACTTC. It encodes CASSGTSGEKQYF.